Below, one TCR beta chain is given with its context. Germline CDR1 is MNHEY and CDR2 is SMNVEV (reference sequence). The CDR3 covers 14 residues. The germline V and J ends were trimmed by 6 bases and 4 bases, with 15 bases remaining between them. The record originates from a study of human T cells and chemical hapten exposure. Time point given: patch test 3, about 24 weeks after DPC sensitization. As for treatment: therapeutic diphenylcyclopropenone sensitization with weekly scalp DPC. The library gave individual cDNA molecules unique molecular identifiers. TCRdb independently ran MiXCR on the RACE reads; one entry per CDR3 protein. This sample has some 180,000 distinct CDR3 sequences; about 22% occur once, and the top ten carry roughly 2.4%.

The sequence derives from a middle-aged woman with alopecia areata. Some clones in this sample may be carry-over from other donors' samples. The chain carries TRBV27 and TRBJ2-5; D is possibly TRBD2 (5 bases). Sequenced here: whole blood, sampled in connection with sensitization to the hapten diphenylcyclopropenone (DPC). Here the CDR3 DNA reads TGTGCCAGCAGCCGCCCGAGACGGGGAGAGACCCAGTACTTC. Amino acids: CASSRPRRGETQYF.